This is a list of T cell receptor beta chains from one sample in a study of metastatic and nonmetastatic thyroid tumors. TCRdb re-called the PCR reads with MiXCR. The table includes around 18,000 clones, over 10% detected once. Sequenced: blood. These receptors came from a female donor with papillary thyroid cancer or a benign thyroid nodule (not recorded which). Some clones in this sample may be carry-over from other donors' samples. Both conserved end residues are part of each CDR3. Fields, in order: V gene, clone size, J gene, D gene, CDR3 DNA, CDR3 protein. The D gene is left open where the match is weak. For some rows the clone size is stated as once, few or many, or as a class when expanded; others skip it.

TRBV5-1	-	TRBJ2-5	-	TGCGCCAGCAGCGCGGGACAGTGGGGCAGACAAGAGACCCAGTACTTC	CASSAGQWGRQETQYF
TRBV7-9	-	TRBJ2-5	-	TGTGCCAGCAGCTTAGAACGGGACTCACAAGAGACCCAGTACTTC	CASSLERDSQETQYF
TRBV10-3	-	TRBJ2-5	-	TGTGCCATCAGTGTCAGCGGTGAAGAGACCCAGTACTTC	CAISVSGEETQYF
TRBV4-1	many	TRBJ2-5	-	TGCGCCAGCAGCCAAGGTTTAAGGGGAACCCAAGAGACCCAGTACTTC	CASSQGLRGTQETQYF
TRBV5-5	many	TRBJ1-2	-	TGTGCCAGCAGCCCTGGATTATTTGCCGCTAACTATGGCTACACCTTC	CASSPGLFAANYGYTF
TRBV27	few	TRBJ2-7	TRBD2	TGTGCCAGCAGTTTATTCGAAGGGACTATCGGGATTTCCGAGCAGTACTTC	CASSLFEGTIGISEQYF
TRBV11-1	many	TRBJ2-1	-	TGTGCCAGCAGCTCCGCCGGGCAGCGGTACAATGAGCAGTTCTTC	CASSSAGQRYNEQFF
TRBV19	-	TRBJ1-5	TRBD1	TGTGCCAGTAGCCCAGGTAGGGGGCGTAAAGCTTCTCATAGCAATCAGCCCCAGCATTTT	CASSPGRGRKASHSNQPQHF
TRBV6-1	-	TRBJ2-7	TRBD2	TGTGCCAGCAGTGTGCTAGCGGGAGGGCCTTACGAGCAGTACTTC	CASSVLAGGPYEQYF
TRBV4-1	few	TRBJ2-3	TRBD1	TGCGCCAGCAGCTATCCCGGGGGACAGGGGACCACAGATACGCAGTATTTT	CASSYPGGQGTTDTQYF
TRBV18	-	TRBJ1-1	TRBD1	TGTGCCAGCTCACCCTTGACAGGGGCGAACACTGAAGCTTTCTTT	CASSPLTGANTEAFF
TRBV4-1	many	TRBJ1-4	-	TGCGCCAGCAGCCAAGGTCGGAGTCCCAATGAAAAACTGTTTTTT	CASSQGRSPNEKLFF
TRBV7-2	many	TRBJ2-7	-	TGTGCCAGCAGCTCCCCCCGGAGTAGCAGCGGCGAGCAGTACTTC	CASSSPRSSSGEQYF
TRBV27	few	TRBJ2-3	-	TGTGCCAGCAGTACCCTAAATTTAGGTGGTACGCAGTATTTT	CASSTLNLGGTQYF
TRBV6-1	medium-sized	TRBJ1-1	-	TGTGCCAGCACCCTACAGGAGAACACTGAAGCTTTCTTT	CASTLQENTEAFF